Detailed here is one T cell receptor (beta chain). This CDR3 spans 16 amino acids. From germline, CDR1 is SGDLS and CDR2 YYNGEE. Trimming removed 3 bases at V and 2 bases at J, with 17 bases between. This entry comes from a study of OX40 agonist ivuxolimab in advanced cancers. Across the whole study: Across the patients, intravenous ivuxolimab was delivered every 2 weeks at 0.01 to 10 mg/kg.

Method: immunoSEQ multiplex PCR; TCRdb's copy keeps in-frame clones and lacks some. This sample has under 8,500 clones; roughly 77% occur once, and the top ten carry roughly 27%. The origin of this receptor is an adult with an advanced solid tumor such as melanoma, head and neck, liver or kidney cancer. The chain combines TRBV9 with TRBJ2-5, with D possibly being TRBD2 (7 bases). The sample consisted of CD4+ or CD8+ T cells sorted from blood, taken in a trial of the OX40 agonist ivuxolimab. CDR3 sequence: CASSAPRGGSQETQYF. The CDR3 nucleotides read TGTGCCAGCAGCGCCCCTAGGGGGGGGAGTCAAGAGACCCAGTACTTC.